The next 17 T cell receptor beta chains were all read from a single sample in a study of human CD8 memory T cell subsets. Libraries targeted TCR beta using 5' RACE with UMIs. TCRdb re-called the 5' RACE reads; one entry per CDR3 protein, DNA not given. The sample table includes 15,000 to 20,000 distinct CDR3 sequences. Sequenced sample: CD8+ stem-like memory T cells (TSCM and TCM) sorted from PBMCs. Sample subset: stem-like memory CD8 T cells (TSTEM), CCR7+ PD-1- TIGIT-. Receptors were obtained from a human donor in good health.

This chain connects TRBV29-1 to TRBJ2-7; the TCRdb D gene call, TRBD1, has no DNA to confirm it. The CDR3 has 17 amino acids. CDR1 is SQVTM and CDR2 is ANQGSEA in the germline V gene. This chain's CDR3 is CSVELLKGQGITYEQYF.

This chain uses TRBV4-3 with TRBJ2-1; the D gene TCRdb calls, TRBD2, cannot be checked with no DNA. The CDR3 runs 15 residues. Germline values: CDR1 LGHNA, CDR2 YSLEER. CDR3: CASSQEWALGNEQFF.

The chain is built from TRBV24-1 and TRBJ1-5. The CDR3 runs 17 residues. Germline values: CDR1 KGHDR, CDR2 SFDVKD. CDR3 sequence reads: CATSDLRTELTHQPQHF.

This clonotype counts as medium-sized by frequency. The chain links TRBV4-3 to TRBJ2-7; with no DNA, the TCRdb D assignment of TRBD1 cannot be verified. This CDR3 spans 15 amino acids. Germline V gene sequence: CDR1 LGHNA, CDR2 YSLEER. The CDR3 loop is CASSQQNTGSWEQYF.

This chain links TRBV12-3 or TRBV12-4 with TRBJ2-2; TCRdb calls TRBD1, which cannot be checked without DNA. The CDR3 loop spans 15 amino acids. The CDR3 here is CAIRAGGAGTGELFF.

This chain joins TRBV9 and TRBJ2-3; TCRdb's D call, TRBD1, is unchecked because there is no DNA. Germline-derived CDR1 and CDR2 are SGDLS and YYNGEE. This CDR3 contains 17 residues. The CDR3: CASSKEWGRLGTDTQYF.

This chain connects TRBV15 to TRBJ2-1; TCRdb reports TRBD2, a call that lacks DNA to check it against. From germline, CDR1 is LNHNV and CDR2 YYDKDF (reference sequence). The CDR3 extends over 16 amino acids. The CDR3: CATSPRGGAVYNEQFF.

This chain links TRBV5-5 with TRBJ2-2; the D call from TCRdb, TRBD2, cannot be confirmed without DNA. Germline V lookup: CDR1 SGHKS, CDR2 YYEKEE (reference sequence). The CDR3 covers 17 residues. CDR3 sequence reads: CASSFRATAEITGELFF.

J is TRBJ1-5 and V is TRBV5-8. The CDR3 is 13 amino acids. The germline V gene has CDR1 SGHTS and CDR2 YDEGEE. The CDR3 spells CASSLGPNQPQHF. The whole variable domain, filled in from reference TRBV5-8 and TRBJ1-5, reads EAGVTQSPTHLIKTRGQQATLRCSPISGHTSVYWYQQALGLGLQFLLWYDEGEERNRGNFPPRFSGRQFPNYSSELNVNALELEDSALYLCASSLGPNQPQHFGDGTRLSIL.

This chain uses TRBV11-2 with TRBJ2-7; TCRdb's assignment of TRBD1 cannot be checked, as there is no DNA. CDR1 SGHAT and CDR2 FQNNGV come from the germline V gene. The CDR3 is 14 residues long. CDR3 residues: CAREGGDFSYEQYF.

J is TRBJ2-3 and V is TRBV7-9; TCRdb indicates TRBD1, and absent DNA this call remains unverified. Germline loops: CDR1 SEHNR, CDR2 FQNEAQ (reference sequence). CDR3 length: 16 residues. This CDR3 reads CASSSTRDSNTDTQYF.

J is TRBJ2-1 and V is TRBV6-2 or TRBV6-3; TCRdb's D gene call, TRBD1, goes unchecked for lack of DNA. The CDR3 covers 15 residues. Germline V CDR1 and CDR2: MNHEY, SVGEGT. This CDR3 reads CASSYSGQGLNEQFF.

Considering frequency, this clonotype is medium-sized. The chain has TRBV7-9 and TRBJ1-1; as DNA is missing, the TRBD1 call by TCRdb cannot be tested. Germline assignment: CDR1 SEHNR and CDR2 FQNEAQ (reference sequence). The CDR3 covers 12 residues. The CDR3: CASSPRGTEAFF.

This clonotype ranks as medium-sized in terms of frequency. The chain joins TRBV4-3 to TRBJ2-5; as DNA is missing, the TRBD1 call by TCRdb cannot be tested. CDR3 length equals 18 residues. Germline V CDR1 and CDR2: LGHNA, YSLEER. The CDR3 spells CASSQETGFGQNQETQYF.

V gene TRBV5-1 combines with J gene TRBJ2-7. The germline CDR1 and CDR2 sequences are SGHRS and YFSETQ. This CDR3 is built from 16 residues. This CDR3 reads CASSPVELGGSYEQYF.

V is TRBV28 and J is TRBJ1-6; TCRdb indicates TRBD1, and absent DNA this call remains unverified. CDR1 MDHEN and CDR2 SYDVKM come from the germline V gene. This CDR3 has 16 amino acids. CDR3 protein: CASSPITGTDNSPLHF.

The chain has TRBV5-1 and TRBJ1-1; TCRdb selects TRBD1, and the lack of DNA leaves this call unchecked. In germline, CDR1 is SGHRS, CDR2 YFSETQ. The length of the CDR3 is 15 residues. The CDR3 loop is CASSFGQGGNTEAFF. The variable domain in full, with the rest retrieved from reference TRBV5-1 and TRBJ1-1, is KAGVTQTPRYLIKTRGQQVTLSCSPISGHRSVSWYQQTPGQGLQFLFEYFSETQRNKGNFPGRFSGRQFSNSRSEMNVSTLELGDSALYLCASSFGQGGNTEAFFGQGTRLTVV.